The 28 T cell receptor beta chains presented below share a single source sample, sequenced in a study of radiation and T cells in renal cell carcinoma. The time point was: blood 4 weeks post-SBRT, at nephrectomy. Treatment meaning: 15 Gy SBRT to primary tumor, nephrectomy 4 weeks later. The data were produced by immunoSEQ multiplex PCR, yet TCRdb's version contains in-frame clones alone and is incomplete. The sample holds about 140,000 clones, 86% seen once. The sequences come from blood, collected from a patient whose treatment included radiotherapy and nephrectomy. The source of these receptors is a woman between 45 and 60 years old with renal cell carcinoma.

V usage is TRBV4-3 and J usage is TRBJ1-2, with a possible D match to TRBD1 (5 bases). There are 17 residues in the CDR3. V lost 0 bases and J lost 2, with 16 bases in between. Germline CDR1 is LGHNA and CDR2 is YSLEER. CDR3 DNA: TGCGCCAGCAGCCAAGATCCTGGCAGGGAGAGCAACTATGGCTACACCTTC. It specifies CASSQDPGRESNYGYTF.

The chain has TRBV7-9 and TRBJ1-5, with 8 bases aligning to TRBD1. Germline CDR1 and CDR2: SEHNR and FQNEAQ (reference sequence). V lost 5 bases to trimming and J lost 6 bases; unmatched junction nucleotides: 6. The CDR3 contains 14 residues. CDR3 protein: CASSRTGSGQPQHF. CDR3 coding DNA: TGTGCCAGCAGCCGGACAGGGTCGGGTCAGCCCCAGCATTTT.

The chain recombines TRBV9 with TRBJ1-6; a possible D gene is TRBD1 (5 bases). The CDR3 sequence is 14 residues long. Germline CDR1 reads SGDLS; CDR2 reads YYNGEE. The ends were cut back, 0 bases at V and 7 bases at J, with 8 bases in the middle. The CDR3 protein is CASSVGDANSPLHF. The CDR3 DNA is TGTGCCAGCAGCGTAGGGGACGCAAATTCACCCCTCCACTTT.

The chain uses TRBV28 and TRBJ2-6; no definite D call. Trimming left V 4 bases short and J 0 bases short, with 7 bases between. There are 15 residues in the CDR3. Per the germline V gene, CDR1 is MDHEN and CDR2 is SYDVKM. The CDR3 spells CASSSRNSGANVLTF. CDR3 bases: TGTGCCAGCAGTTCCCGGAACTCTGGGGCCAACGTCCTGACTTTC.

This clone has more than one count but fewer than ten. This sample includes further DNA sequences coding for the same CDR3. V usage is TRBV9 and J usage is TRBJ2-2; 10 nucleotides match TRBD2. This CDR3 is 16 amino acids long. With 2 bases clipped from V and 1 base from J, the junction kept 2 bases outside the gene matches. The germline V gene has CDR1 SGDLS and CDR2 YYNGEE. The CDR3 reads CASSVGLAENTGELFF. CDR3 nucleotides: TGTGCCAGCAGCGTCGGACTAGCGGAGAACACCGGGGAGCTGTTTTTT.

In DNA form, the CDR3 reads TGTGCCAGCAGCTGGGACCGAAGCTCCTATAATTCACCCCTCCACTTT. Amino acid sequence: CASSWDRSSYNSPLHF. V gene TRBV7-2 combines with J gene TRBJ1-6; D perhaps matches TRBD1 (5 bases). V was trimmed by 4 bases and J by 0 bases, leaving 10 bases between them. Germline CDR1 and CDR2: SGHTA and FQGNSA. This CDR3 region has 16 residues.

This clone has just a few counts. The rearrangement joins TRBV6-4 to TRBJ1-1; D remains unclear. Trimming shortened V by 4 bases and J by 4 bases, and 10 bases separated the two germline ends. Germline V CDR1 and CDR2: MRHNA, SNTAGT. The CDR3 has 13 amino acids. CDR3 amino acids: CASSVTRSTEAFF. The CDR3 DNA reads TGTGCCAGCAGTGTGACAAGGAGCACTGAAGCTTTCTTT.

The chain has TRBV25-1 and TRBJ2-3, with 7 bases fitting TRBD1. V was clipped by 3 bases and J by 5 bases; unmatched bases: 2. The CDR3 consists of 13 residues. Germline CDR1 reads MGHDK; CDR2 reads SYGVNS. For the CDR3, the DNA is TGTGCCAGCAGTGAGGCAGGGGGAGATACGCAGTATTTT. Its protein product is CASSEAGGDTQYF.

The rearrangement links TRBV15 to TRBJ2-2; D gene ambiguous. Deletions cut 0 bases from V and 1 base from J, with 0 bases between. The CDR3 extends over 13 amino acids. Germline values: CDR1 LNHNV, CDR2 YYDKDF (reference sequence). CDR3 protein: CATSRENTGELFF. CDR3 bases: TGTGCCACCAGCAGAGAGAACACCGGGGAGCTGTTTTTT.

This clone occurred a few times. The chain uses TRBV6-5 and TRBJ1-2; TRBD1 is a possible D gene (5 bases). Looked up from germline, CDR1 is MNHEY and CDR2 is SVGAGI. CDR3 length: 16 amino acids. V lost 2 bases and J 2 bases, leaving 15 bases between the germline ends. The CDR3, as DNA: TGTGCCAGCAGTTACGGAGGGGTCGGTGGGAACTATGGCTACACCTTC. The encoded protein is CASSYGGVGGNYGYTF.

The chain combines TRBV6-4 with TRBJ1-5; the D is unclear. CDR3 length: 17 residues. Germline CDR1 is MRHNA and CDR2 is SNTAGT. Trimming cost V 0 bases and J 6 bases, with 18 bases left between them. The CDR3 reads CASSDSSERRPTQPQHF. CDR3 DNA sequence: TGTGCCAGCAGTGACTCGAGCGAGCGGCGCCCCACTCAGCCCCAGCATTTT.

The DNA of the CDR3 is TGTGCCATCAGCCTACGGGGATCGAACACTGAAGCTTTCTTT. Protein product: CAISLRGSNTEAFF. The rearrangement links TRBV10-3 to TRBJ1-1; D unclear. This CDR3 is 14 amino acids long. Germline V lookup: CDR1 ENHRY, CDR2 SYGVKD. V gave up 6 bases and J gave up 1 base, with 12 bases separating them.

V usage is TRBV19 and J usage is TRBJ2-3; TRBD2 agrees at 8 bases. Germline CDR1 LNHDA, CDR2 SQIVND (reference sequence). The trim removed 6 bases at V and 2 bases at J, leaving 7 bases unmatched. The CDR3 is made up of 15 amino acids. DNA for the CDR3: TGTGCCAGTAGGGGGACTAGACCTTTCACAGATACGCAGTATTTT. Translation gives CASRGTRPFTDTQYF.

The V and J genes are TRBV4-2 and TRBJ1-3; D uncertain. The CDR3 is 15 amino acids. V was shortened by 1 base and J by 2 bases, with 9 bases between the two germline ends. Per the germline V gene, CDR1 is LGHNA and CDR2 is YNFKEQ. CDR3 in DNA: TGTGCCAGCAGCCAAGGGATCTCAACTGGAAACACCATATATTTT. This sequence encodes CASSQGISTGNTIYF.

This CDR3 reads CASSKRDGRTGELFF. DNA of the CDR3: TGTGCCAGCAGTAAACGGGACGGACGCACCGGGGAGCTGTTTTTT. The rearrangement uses TRBV28 and TRBJ2-2; D might be TRBD1 or TRBD2, each matching 5 bases. The germline V gene has CDR1 MDHEN and CDR2 SYDVKM. This CDR3 has 15 amino acids. Trimming took 5 bases from V and 4 from J, leaving 14 bases between them.

The genes are TRBV6-6 and TRBJ2-7, with TRBD1 identical over 10 bases. This CDR3 region has 14 residues. With 6 bases clipped from V and 4 bases from J, the junction kept 6 bases outside the gene matches. CDR1 and CDR2 from the germline V gene are MNHNY and SVGAGI (reference sequence). CDR3 in amino acids: CASSSAGQGYEQYF. For the CDR3, the DNA is TGTGCCAGCAGCTCCGCGGGACAGGGGTACGAGCAGTACTTC.

The chain couples TRBV7-2 to TRBJ2-1; 10 positions agree with TRBD2. V was clipped by 7 bases and J by 5 bases; unmatched bases: 5. The CDR3 is 14 residues long. From germline, CDR1 is SGHTA and CDR2 FQGNSA. The DNA for the CDR3 is TGTGCCAGCATCAGCGGGAGGGGAAACAATGAGCAGTTCTTC. It specifies CASISGRGNNEQFF.

This chain uses TRBV7-2 with TRBJ2-5; D call uncertain. V was clipped by 0 bases and J by 7 bases, with 9 bases between them. The CDR3 length is 13 residues. Looked up from germline, CDR1 is SGHTA and CDR2 is FQGNSA. CDR3 amino acids: CASSLATTGTQYF. DNA of the CDR3: TGTGCCAGCAGCTTAGCCACGACTGGGACCCAGTACTTC.

The sample holds a few counts of this clone. The genes are TRBV14 and TRBJ1-1, with TRBD1 matching over 7 bases. This CDR3 has 15 amino acids. J gave up 0 bases and V 4 bases, and 5 bases lay outside the gene matches. Germline CDR1 reads SGHDN; CDR2 reads FVKESK. The CDR3: CASSLTGQLNTEAFF. CDR3 coding DNA: TGTGCCAGCAGCCTCACGGGACAGTTGAACACTGAAGCTTTCTTT.

The V call is TRBV28, the J call TRBJ2-2; D uncertain. V was pared by 8 bases and J by 3 bases, with 10 bases between. There are 13 residues in the CDR3. The germline gives CDR1 MDHEN, CDR2 SYDVKM. The CDR3 here is CASYVQDTGELFF. DNA of the CDR3: TGTGCCAGCTACGTCCAAGACACCGGGGAGCTGTTTTTT.

The chain is built from TRBV18 and TRBJ1-4, with 8 bases lining up with TRBD1. The CDR3 spans 16 residues. V lost 4 bases, J lost 8 bases, and 12 bases stayed unmatched. The germline V gene encodes CDR1 KGHSH and CDR2 LQKENI. The CDR3 protein is CASSHGRTGLREKLFF. Written as DNA, the CDR3 is TGTGCCAGCTCACACGGCCGGACAGGGCTCAGGGAAAAACTGTTTTTT.

The rearrangement joins TRBV5-1 to TRBJ1-4; D ambiguous. Germline CDR1 reads SGHRS; CDR2 reads YFSETQ. The V end lost 0 bases, the J end lost 0 bases, and 6 bases lay between the germline ends. CDR3 size: 15 residues. This chain's CDR3 is CASSLEAATNEKLFF. The CDR3 DNA reads TGCGCCAGCAGCTTGGAGGCCGCAACTAATGAAAAACTGTTTTTT.

The rearrangement links TRBV27 to TRBJ1-5; a weak D match, TRBD1 (6 bases). The germline V gene has CDR1 MNHEY and CDR2 SMNVEV (reference sequence). This CDR3 spans 16 amino acids. Between the trimmed V and J ends, which lost 5 bases and 3 bases, there was a span of 17 bases. The CDR3 DNA is TGTGCCAGCAGTCCCCATACGGACAGCTACAATCAGCCCCAGCATTTT. It yields the protein CASSPHTDSYNQPQHF.

The V gene is TRBV9, the J gene TRBJ2-2; 9 bases line up with TRBD2. Germline CDR1 SGDLS, CDR2 YYNGEE. The CDR3 sequence is 15 residues long. V lost 0 bases, J lost 7 bases, and 4 bases stayed unmatched. DNA for the CDR3: TGTGCCAGCAGCGTAGGGGGGACTAGCAGCGGGGAGCTGTTTTTT. This encodes CASSVGGTSSGELFF.

V gene TRBV7-8 combines with J gene TRBJ2-7; D uncertain. Germline CDR1 SGHVS, CDR2 FQNEAQ. There are 14 residues in the CDR3. Trimming shortened V by 3 bases and J by 1 base, and 10 bases separated the two germline ends. The DNA for the CDR3 is TGTGCCAGCAGCTTTGGGATATCATCCTACGAGCAGTACTTC. It yields the protein CASSFGISSYEQYF.

In its sample, this clone was seen a few times. The V call is TRBV11-3, the J call TRBJ2-7; 9 bases line up with TRBD2. This CDR3 is 15 amino acids long. Germline V gives CDR1 SGHNT, CDR2 YENEEA. V shed 5 bases and J 3 bases; nucleotides not matched to a gene: 8. The CDR3 loop reads CASSVTSGPFYEQYF. CDR3 DNA: TGTGCCAGCAGCGTAACTAGCGGGCCCTTCTACGAGCAGTACTTC.

The chain links TRBV30 to TRBJ2-5; D might be TRBD1 (6 bases). CDR1 and CDR2 (germline): GTSNPN, SVGIG (reference sequence). Trimming removed 2 bases at V and 6 bases at J, with 10 bases between. The CDR3 is made up of 12 amino acids. CDR3 DNA: TGTGCCTGGAGTATGGGGGCGAAGACCCAGTACTTC. The encoded protein is CAWSMGAKTQYF.

This rearrangement joins TRBV7-2 to TRBJ2-5; unclear D gene. The CDR3 runs 13 residues. CDR1 and CDR2 (germline): SGHTA, FQGNSA. Deletions cut 5 bases from V and 4 bases from J, with 11 bases between. The chain's CDR3 is CASSRDILETQYF. DNA of the CDR3: TGTGCCAGCAGCCGAGACATTTTAGAGACCCAGTACTTC.